This TCR beta chain was retrieved from a study of blood T cell repertoires in COVID-19. Looking at the study overall: Italy, Spain and the United States were the sources of the convalescent and acute COVID-19 samples. T cells, B-cell-depleted T cells, or PBMCs provided the cDNA or gDNA that served as material.

Data came from immunoSEQ multiplex PCR; TCRdb stores just in-frame clones and leaves some out. Of approximately 200,000 clones listed, roughly four fifths are singletons. This CDR3 is 14 amino acids long. V was pared by 3 bases and J by 7 bases, with 15 bases between. The V gene's germline CDR1 is SGHAT and CDR2 FQNNGV. This TCR was sampled from a man in his forties who had recovered from COVID-19. This chain connects TRBV11-2 to TRBJ1-1, with a possible D match to TRBD1 (6 bases). Sample: PBMCs or T cells enriched from blood (not recorded which). The CDR3 DNA reads as TGTGCCAGCAGCTTTGGGACACGGAGCCGTGAAGCTTTCTTT. The encoded protein is CASSFGTRSREAFF.